This TCR beta chain was captured by sequencing in a study of blood T cell repertoires in COVID-19. Across the whole study: Specimens from acute and convalescent COVID-19 originated in the United States, Italy and Spain.

Original handling: Counts of nucleated cells, estimated from reference gene primer amplification, were obtained. Sequencing used immunoSEQ multiplex PCR; TCRdb keeps in-frame clones, though not all of them. The V and J calls and clone size come from that table; D and trimming were worked out from the DNA. The repertoire holds fewer than 20,000 clones, with about 91% as singletons. Germline V lookup: CDR1 SEHNR, CDR2 FQNEAQ (reference sequence). The length of the CDR3 is 13 residues. The germline V and J ends were trimmed by 2 bases and 5 bases, with 10 bases remaining between them. This rearrangement joins TRBV7-9 to TRBJ2-7; a possible D gene is TRBD2 (5 bases). The receptor comes from a human donor in a cohort sampled during active COVID-19. The donor label of this sample is uncertain. Sequencing input: peripheral blood. The CDR3 loop reads CASSLSGPNEQYF. DNA for the CDR3: TGTGCCAGCAGCTTAAGCGGACCTAACGAGCAGTACTTC.